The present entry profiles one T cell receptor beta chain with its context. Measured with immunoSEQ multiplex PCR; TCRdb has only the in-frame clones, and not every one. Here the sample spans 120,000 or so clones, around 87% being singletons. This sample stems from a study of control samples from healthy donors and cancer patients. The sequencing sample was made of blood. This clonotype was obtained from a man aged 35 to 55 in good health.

The CDR3 protein is CASSAGQPYQETQYF. In DNA, the CDR3 is TGTGCCAGCAGTGCCGGACAGCCGTACCAAGAGACCCAGTACTTC. J is TRBJ2-5 and V is TRBV25-1; TRBD1 is a possible D gene (6 bases). The CDR3 consists of 15 residues. Germline values: CDR1 MGHDK, CDR2 SYGVNS. Trimming stripped 4 bases from V and 0 bases from J, with 12 bases between.